The 12 T cell receptor beta chains given below trace back to one sample, sequenced in a study of cytomegalovirus exposure and HLA in healthy donors. PCR amplification relied on 60 Vbeta primers (plus 13 Jbeta primers). Method: immunoSEQ multiplex PCR; TCRdb's copy keeps in-frame clones and lacks some. This table holds about 160,000 clones, less than 80% found once. Sequencing input: PBMCs. Receptors originate from a man in his forties in good health and CMV-seronegative.

This clone was found once. The rearrangement joins TRBV29-1 to TRBJ1-2, with a possible D match to TRBD1 (5 bases). Deletions cut 7 bases from V and 0 bases from J, with 12 bases between. This CDR3 is 13 amino acids long. The germline gives CDR1 SQVTM, CDR2 ANQGSEA. CDR3 sequence reads: CSAVTGANYGYTF. CDR3 DNA sequence: TGCAGCGCCGTAACAGGAGCTAACTATGGCTACACCTTC. The variable domain in full, with the rest retrieved from reference TRBV29-1 and TRBJ1-2, is SAVISQKPSRDICQRGTSLTIQCQVDSQVTMMFWYRQQPGQSLTLIATANQGSEATYESGFVIDKFPISRPNLTFSTLTVSNMSPEDSSIYLCSAVTGANYGYTFGSGTRLTVV.

The chain has TRBV11-2 and TRBJ1-5; D ambiguous. Deletions cut 0 bases from V and 6 bases from J, with 9 bases between. CDR1 is SGHAT and CDR2 is FQNNGV in the germline V gene. The length of the CDR3 is 14 residues. The CDR3 DNA reads as TGTGCCAGCAGCTTAGATTCGGGGTTTCAGCCCCAGCATTTT. This gives the protein CASSLDSGFQPQHF.

The sample holds one count of this clone. The V gene is TRBV11-2, the J gene TRBJ2-1; D unclear. Germline CDR1 reads SGHAT; CDR2 reads FQNNGV. The CDR3 is 11 residues long. V lost 5 bases to trimming and J lost 5 bases, with 4 bases between them. DNA of the CDR3: TGTGCCAGCAGCCAAAACAATGAGCAGTTCTTC. Amino acids: CASSQNNEQFF.

This clone has more than one count but fewer than ten. V usage is TRBV19 and J usage is TRBJ2-3; D possibly corresponds to TRBD2 (5 bases). The V end was cut by 6 bases, the J end by 4 bases, with 11 bases between. CDR1 and CDR2 from the germline V gene are LNHDA and SQIVND (reference sequence). CDR3 size: 13 residues. The CDR3 protein is CASRDSGSDTQYF. In DNA form, the CDR3 reads TGTGCCAGTAGGGACTCCGGCTCAGATACGCAGTATTTT.

The table lists this clone with a few counts. A read error may produce the germline difference seen at one junction end. The chain has TRBV7-9 and TRBJ2-7; D is possibly TRBD2 (7 bases). This CDR3 has 18 residues. Germline CDR1 SEHNR, CDR2 FQNEAQ (reference sequence). The CDR3 is CSSSGEGGGLAEAYEQYF. CDR3 in DNA: TGTTCCAGCAGCGGAGAGGGGGGGGGTCTAGCGGAAGCCTACGAGCAGTACTTC.

CDR3 loop: CASTDRGRSGETQYF. DNA of the CDR3: TGTGCCAGCACCGACCGGGGCAGGAGCGGGGAGACCCAGTACTTC. The rearrangement joins TRBV7-2 to TRBJ2-5, with D possibly matching TRBD2 (6 bases). With 7 bases removed from V and 5 bases from J, the gap between germline ends came to 20 bases. Germline CDR1 SGHTA, CDR2 FQGNSA. The CDR3 has 15 residues.

V is TRBV29-1 and J is TRBJ2-7; 8 bases align to TRBD1. Looked up from germline, CDR1 is SQVTM and CDR2 is ANQGSEA. This CDR3 contains 13 residues. V lost 7 bases and J lost 0; bases outside the gene matches: 5. CDR3 loop: CSDWTGSSYEQYF. CDR3 DNA: TGCAGCGACTGGACAGGGAGCTCCTACGAGCAGTACTTC.

The chain joins TRBV7-2 to TRBJ2-5; D unclear. The V gene's germline CDR1 is SGHTA and CDR2 FQGNSA. Trimming cost V 7 bases and J 7 bases, with 16 bases left between them. The CDR3 extends over 13 amino acids. The CDR3 nucleotides read TGTGCCAGCACCCGGTCATTTGGCGGGACCCAGTACTTC. This translates into CASTRSFGGTQYF.

The chain links TRBV7-2 to TRBJ2-6; D ambiguous. V shed 5 bases and J shed 0 bases, with 8 bases lying between them. The V gene's germline CDR1 is SGHTA and CDR2 FQGNSA. The CDR3 totals 15 residues. The CDR3 bases are TGTGCCAGCAGCCCCCAGGTCTCTGGGGCCAACGTCCTGACTTTC. Its protein product is CASSPQVSGANVLTF.

The chain combines TRBV7-2 with TRBJ2-1; the match to TRBD2 covers 11 bases. This CDR3 has 15 residues. Trimming took 0 bases from V and 8 from J; bases not matched to a gene: 3. CDR1 SGHTA and CDR2 FQGNSA come from the germline V gene. CDR3 coding DNA: TGTGCCAGCAGCTTAGCCAGACTAGCGGGACATGAGCAGTTCTTC. Translating gives CASSLARLAGHEQFF.

This rearrangement joins TRBV2 to TRBJ2-1; 10 nucleotides line up with TRBD2. The CDR3 totals 16 residues. Germline CDR1 SNHLY, CDR2 FYNNEI. Germline trimming cut 6 bases from V and 0 bases from J; bases unmatched to any gene: 5. This CDR3 reads CASSSSGGSSYNEQFF. DNA for the CDR3: TGTGCCAGCAGCTCTAGCGGGGGTAGCTCCTACAATGAGCAGTTCTTC.

This rearrangement joins TRBV6-5 to TRBJ2-7; possibly TRBD2 for D (6 bases). Between the trimmed V and J ends, which lost 5 bases and 3 bases, there was a span of 14 bases. This CDR3 is built from 14 residues. The V gene's germline CDR1 is MNHEY and CDR2 SVGAGI. In nucleotides, the CDR3 is TGTGCCAGCAGTCGCATCGGAGGGCTCTACGAGCAGTACTTC. This translates into CASSRIGGLYEQYF.